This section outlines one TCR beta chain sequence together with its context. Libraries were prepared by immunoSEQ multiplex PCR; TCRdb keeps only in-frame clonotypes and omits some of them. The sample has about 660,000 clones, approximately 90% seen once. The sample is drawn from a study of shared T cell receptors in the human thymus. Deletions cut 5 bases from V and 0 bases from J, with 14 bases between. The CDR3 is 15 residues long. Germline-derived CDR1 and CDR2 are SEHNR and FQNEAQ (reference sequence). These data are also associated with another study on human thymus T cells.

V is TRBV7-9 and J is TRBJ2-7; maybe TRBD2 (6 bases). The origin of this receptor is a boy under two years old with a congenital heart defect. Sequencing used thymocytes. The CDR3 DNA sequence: TGTGCCAGCAGCAACCGAGTAGCGGCCTCCTACGAGCAGTACTTC. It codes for CASSNRVAASYEQYF.